A single sample gave rise to the 13 T cell receptor beta chains below, sequenced in a study of T cells in women clearing cervical HPV infection. Assay used: immunoSEQ multiplex PCR; TCRdb lists only in-frame clones, some missing. There are about 23,000 clones in the sample, with over 7.5% held by the top ten. Sequencing input: blood buffy coat. These receptors all come from a woman aged 18 to 75 with a cervical HPV16 infection that either progressed to CIN3+ or cleared (not recorded which).

Comments on this clone: The read stops 3 residues short of the end of the CDR3; the missing end is completed from the germline J gene. This rearrangement joins TRBV19 to TRBJ1-2; D is possibly TRBD1 (5 bases). The CDR3 contains 15 residues. Germline-derived CDR1 and CDR2 are LNHDA and SQIVND (reference sequence). V lost 3 bases to trimming and J lost 2 bases, with 13 bases between them. The CDR3 loop is CASSIRDSLNYGYTF. The CDR3 DNA, read in part, is TGTGCCAGTAGTATTCGTGACAGCTTGAACTATGGC.

About this clone: The CDR3 extends 3 residues past the end of the read, so its final part is completed from the germline J gene. The chain carries TRBV20-1 and TRBJ2-1, with 11 bases fitting TRBD2. Looked up from germline, CDR1 is DFQATT and CDR2 is SNEGSKA (reference sequence). The CDR3 is 15 amino acids. Unmatched junction bases numbered 10, after V lost 5 bases and J lost 7 bases. CDR3 DNA, as far as it was read: TGCAGTGCTGATACCGGGACTAGCGGAATAAATGAG. It is translated as CSADTGTSGINE. The entire CDR3 protein reads CSADTGTSGINEQFF.

On this clone: Read sequence stops 3 residues before the CDR3 end, and the germline J gene provides the missing end. This chain joins TRBV19 and TRBJ2-3, with 12 bases that match TRBD2. With V trimmed by 6 bases and J by 6 bases, 16 bases remained unmatched. The germline CDR1 and CDR2 sequences are LNHDA and SQIVND (reference sequence). The CDR3 is 18 amino acids. CDR3 DNA (partial): TGTGCCAGTAGGGGTCACAAGGGACTAGCGGGTGGGGCGGATACG. It translates to CASRGHKGLAGGADT. The whole CDR3 protein is CASRGHKGLAGGADTQYF.

Regarding this clone: Read sequence stops 3 residues before the CDR3 end, and the germline J gene provides the missing end. This chain connects TRBV10-2 to TRBJ2-7, with TRBD2 matching 10 bases. Germline trimming cut 8 bases from V and 1 base from J; bases unmatched to any gene: 2. Germline V CDR1 and CDR2: WSHSY, SAAADI. The CDR3 is 13 amino acids. The CDR3 region is CASLLAGSYEQYF. CDR3 bases read: TGCGCCAGCTTACTAGCGGGGTCCTACGAG.

As for this clone: Coverage ceases 3 residues before the CDR3 finishes, and the germline J gene fills in the end. This rearrangement joins TRBV6-2 or TRBV6-3 to TRBJ1-1; possibly TRBD1 for D (5 bases). Trimming stripped 5 bases from V and 4 bases from J, with 17 bases between. The CDR3 extends over 15 amino acids. Germline lookup yields CDR1 MNHEY and CDR2 SVGEGT. The CDR3 reads CASSLLGGRGTEAFF. The DNA read from the CDR3 is TGTGCCAGCAGTCTGCTGGGGGGACGTGGCACTGAA.

On this clone: Read sequence stops 3 residues before the CDR3 end, and the germline J gene provides the missing end. The J gene is TRBJ1-6, the V gene TRBV5-1; 8 bases fit TRBD1. V was clipped by 2 bases and J by 7 bases; unmatched bases: 8. The CDR3 contains 16 residues. Germline V lookup: CDR1 SGHRS, CDR2 YFSETQ. The CDR3 is CASSFAGGAWNSPLHF. The covered CDR3 bases are TGCGCCAGCAGCTTCGCAGGGGGCGCTTGGAATTCACCC.

In regard to this clone: The CDR3 is cut off 3 residues early in the read; its end comes from the germline J gene. The chain employs TRBV6-2 or TRBV6-3 and TRBJ1-1; TRBD1 matches at 7 bases. The germline gives CDR1 MNHEY, CDR2 SVGEGT. The CDR3 runs 16 residues. Trimming took 5 bases from V and 1 from J; bases not matched to a gene: 10. The CDR3: CASSQDRAIRNTEAFF. The covered CDR3 bases are TGTGCCAGCAGTCAAGACAGGGCCATCCGGAACACTGAA.

In the case of this clone: The sequence runs out 3 residues before the end of the CDR3; the remainder is reconstructed from the germline J gene. The V and J genes are TRBV6-1 and TRBJ2-2, with D tentatively TRBD2 (6 bases). The CDR3 totals 16 residues. Germline CDR1 is MNHNS and CDR2 is SASEGT. Trimming shortened V by 4 bases and J by 5 bases, and 17 bases separated the two germline ends. This CDR3 reads CASSVGTVGGTGELFF. CDR3 DNA (partial): TGTGCCAGCAGTGTAGGGACGGTCGGGGGAACCGGGGAG.

Concerning this clone itself: Sequencing ends 3 residues short of the CDR3 end; the germline J gene provides the rest. The J gene is TRBJ2-1, the V gene TRBV20-1, with a weak D call TRBD2 (6 bases). CDR3 length: 14 amino acids. V lost 6 bases to trimming and J lost 4 bases, with 16 bases between them. CDR1 and CDR2 (germline): DFQATT, SNEGSKA (reference sequence). CDR3 region: CSASRDLGYNEQFF. The CDR3 bases that were read are TGCAGTGCCTCCCGGGACTTGGGATACAATGAG.

Of note for this clone: The read terminates 3 residues before the CDR3 end, so the remaining end is supplied by the germline J gene. The chain employs TRBV2 and TRBJ1-4; perhaps TRBD1 as D (6 bases). Germline-derived CDR1 and CDR2 are SNHLY and FYNNEI. V was shortened by 8 bases and J by 7 bases, with 20 bases between the two germline ends. The CDR3 is 15 amino acids. The CDR3 bases that were read are TGTGCCAGCCGCTATGGGGGCGCCAGGGGTGAAAAA. Translating it yields CASRYGGARGEK. The whole CDR3 protein is CASRYGGARGEKLFF.

Turning to this clone: The read terminates 3 residues ahead of where the CDR3 ends, so the germline J gene completes it. V and J are TRBV11-1 and TRBJ2-1; 9 bases agree with TRBD2. Germline lookup yields CDR1 SGHAT and CDR2 FQDESV (reference sequence). V shed 6 bases and J 7 bases; nucleotides not matched to a gene: 7. The CDR3 totals 14 residues. Here the CDR3 reads CASSRSGGPNEQFF. The sequenced part of the CDR3 DNA is TGTGCCAGCAGTCGTAGCGGGGGCCCAAATGAG.

As concerns this clone: The CDR3 extends 3 residues past the end of the read, so its final part is completed from the germline J gene. The V and J genes are TRBV20-1 and TRBJ2-3, with 11 bases aligning to TRBD2. Trimming cost V 5 bases and J 0 bases; bases outside gene matches: 7. Germline V gives CDR1 DFQATT, CDR2 SNEGSKA (reference sequence). This CDR3 comprises 16 residues. The CDR3 loop reads CSALPRLAGSTDTQYF. Partial CDR3 DNA: TGCAGTGCTCTCCCCAGACTAGCGGGGAGCACAGATACG.

As to this clone: The read gets to within 3 residues of the CDR3 end, and the germline J gene fills in the rest. The chain is built from TRBV7-2 and TRBJ1-2, with D possibly being TRBD1 (6 bases). Trimming left V 6 bases short and J 0 bases short, with 11 bases between. The CDR3 spans 14 residues. Germline V gene lookup returns CDR1 SGHTA and CDR2 FQGNSA. CDR3 loop: CASSGQTTNYGYTF. Incomplete CDR3 DNA: TGTGCCAGCAGTGGACAGACGACTAACTATGGC.